The next 18 T cell receptor beta chains were all read from a single sample in a study of blood T cell repertoires in COVID-19. Produced via immunoSEQ multiplex PCR; TCRdb's table is partial and in-frame only. The repertoire includes over 250,000 clones, almost 85% of them detected once, and roughly 5.3% sits in the top ten. The sequenced sample was peripheral blood. The origin of the receptors is a man aged 50-59 years with active or convalescent COVID-19.

The V call is TRBV10-3, the J call TRBJ2-3; D is unclear. V was trimmed by 0 bases and J by 5 bases, leaving 3 bases between them. CDR1 and CDR2 (germline): ENHRY, SYGVKD. The CDR3 sequence is 12 residues long. CDR3 loop: CAISESRDTQYF. For the CDR3, the DNA is TGTGCCATCAGTGAGTCCCGAGATACGCAGTATTTT.

V is TRBV21-1 and J is TRBJ2-7; TRBD1 reflects the table's D call only, with no check against the DNA. TRBV21-1 corresponds to a pseudogene. CDR3 length: 14 amino acids. The DNA of the CDR3 is TGTGCCAGCGGAACAGCTAAGAGAAACTACGAGCAGTACTTC. Protein sequence: CASGTAKRNYEQYF.

The gene calls are TRBV27 and TRBJ1-4; D is undetermined. Germline CDR1 and CDR2: MNHEY and SMNVEV (reference sequence). The germline V and J ends were trimmed by 5 bases and 5 bases, with 12 bases remaining between them. The CDR3 is 14 amino acids. CDR3 sequence: CASSPRGTNEKLFF. In DNA, the CDR3 is TGTGCCAGCAGTCCCCGGGGAACAAATGAAAAACTGTTTTTT.

V usage is TRBV7-2 and J usage is TRBJ2-3, with D possibly matching TRBD1 (6 bases). The germline V gene encodes CDR1 SGHTA and CDR2 FQGNSA. The CDR3 covers 15 residues. V lost 5 bases and J 2 bases, leaving 14 bases between the germline ends. The CDR3 reads CASSHLTGYTDTQYF. The CDR3, as DNA: TGTGCCAGCAGCCACCTAACAGGGTACACAGATACGCAGTATTTT.

The V and J genes are TRBV30 and TRBJ1-2; D gene uncertain. Trimming stripped 1 base from V and 7 bases from J, with 7 bases between. Germline V lookup: CDR1 GTSNPN, CDR2 SVGIG (reference sequence). There are 11 residues in the CDR3. The CDR3 DNA reads TGTGCCTGGAGTGGAAGGAGTGGCTACACCTTC. Translated, it gives CAWSGRSGYTF.

This chain connects TRBV5-8 to TRBJ1-5, with 8 bases fitting TRBD1. V trimming: 0 bases; J trimming: 0 bases; junction bases outside the gene matches: 5. The V gene's germline CDR1 is SGHTS and CDR2 YDEGEE. The CDR3 sequence is 17 residues long. CDR3 coding DNA: TGTGCCAGCAGCTTGGGACAGGGGCTGTCTAGCAATCAGCCCCAGCATTTT. This gives the protein CASSLGQGLSSNQPQHF.

V and J are TRBV9 and TRBJ2-5; tentative D call: TRBD1 (6 bases). CDR3 size: 15 residues. Trimming left V 10 bases short and J 5 bases short, with 24 bases between. Germline V lookup: CDR1 SGDLS, CDR2 YYNGEE. This CDR3 is CASAAGARSGETQYF. The DNA of the CDR3 is TGTGCCTCCGCAGCAGGGGCTAGATCAGGGGAGACCCAGTACTTC. Filled out from reference TRBV9 and TRBJ2-5, the complete variable domain reads DSGVTQTPKHLITATGQRVTLRCSPRSGDLSVYWYQQSLDQGLQFLIQYYNGEERAKGNILERFSAQQFPDLHSELNLSSLELGDSALYFCASAAGARSGETQYFGPGTRLLVL.

J is TRBJ2-3 and V is TRBV15, with 8 bases matching TRBD2. Trimming took 0 bases from V and 6 from J; bases not matched to a gene: 11. Germline V gene lookup returns CDR1 LNHNV and CDR2 YYDKDF (reference sequence). The CDR3 is made up of 17 amino acids. The CDR3 sequence: CATSRDFSGGPQDTQYF. CDR3 DNA: TGTGCCACCAGCAGAGATTTTTCGGGAGGGCCTCAGGATACGCAGTATTTT.

V is TRBV2 and J is TRBJ2-2; TRBD1 matches at 10 bases. From germline, CDR1 is SNHLY and CDR2 FYNNEI. V lost 2 bases, J lost 6 bases, and 3 bases stayed unmatched. This CDR3 contains 15 residues. The DNA for the CDR3 is TGTGCCAGCAGTGAATTGGGACAGGGGTCCGGGGAGCTGTTTTTT. Translation: CASSELGQGSGELFF.

The CDR3 is CAWSVMRGGYTF. CDR3 in DNA: TGTGCCTGGAGTGTTATGCGGGGTGGCTACACCTTC. The J gene is TRBJ1-2, the V gene TRBV30; no definite D call. The CDR3 spans 12 residues. With 0 bases removed from V and 7 bases from J, the gap between germline ends came to 9 bases. Germline V gene sequence: CDR1 GTSNPN, CDR2 SVGIG (reference sequence).

V and J are TRBV27 and TRBJ2-7; unclear D gene. The V end lost 3 bases, the J end lost 2 bases, and 11 bases lay between the germline ends. This CDR3 region has 14 residues. Germline V gene data show CDR1 as MNHEY and CDR2 as SMNVEV (reference sequence). The CDR3 sequence is CASSFRWSAYEQYF. CDR3 DNA: TGTGCCAGCAGTTTTAGGTGGAGCGCCTACGAGCAGTACTTC.

This rearrangement joins TRBV15 to TRBJ1-5; D ambiguous. The CDR3 is 14 residues long. Germline CDR1 is LNHNV and CDR2 is YYDKDF (reference sequence). With 0 bases removed from V and 2 bases from J, the gap between germline ends came to 5 bases. The CDR3 reads CATSRESGNQPQHF. CDR3 nucleotide sequence: TGTGCCACCAGCAGAGAATCTGGCAATCAGCCCCAGCATTTT.

V and J are TRBV5-5 and TRBJ1-6; 7 bases fit TRBD1. With V trimmed by 4 bases and J by 6 bases, 4 bases remained unmatched. The CDR3 runs 14 residues. Germline loops: CDR1 SGHKS, CDR2 YYEKEE (reference sequence). The CDR3 DNA is TGTGCCAGCAGCCCCGGGACAGTTAATTCACCCCTCCACTTT. Translation gives CASSPGTVNSPLHF.

The count of this clone is one. This chain connects TRBV27 to TRBJ1-1; 8 bases line up with TRBD1. This CDR3 region has 16 residues. V lost 5 bases and J lost 1; bases outside the gene matches: 9. Germline V gene data show CDR1 as MNHEY and CDR2 as SMNVEV (reference sequence). CDR3 sequence reads: CASSPGQGRWNTEAFF. For the CDR3, the DNA is TGTGCCAGCAGTCCCGGACAGGGACGGTGGAACACTGAAGCTTTCTTT.

V gene TRBV7-3 combines with J gene TRBJ2-7; 9 bases are a match to TRBD1. The J segment lost 6 bases and the V segment lost 4 bases, leaving 7 bases of the junction unmatched. From germline, CDR1 is SGHTA and CDR2 FQGTGA. The CDR3 is 14 residues long. CDR3 in amino acids: CASSSGQGISEQYF. Here the CDR3 DNA reads TGTGCCAGCAGCTCCGGACAGGGGATTAGCGAGCAGTACTTC.

This clone was counted a few times. The gene calls are TRBV5-1 and TRBJ2-2, with 14 bases matching TRBD2. This CDR3 comprises 15 residues. CDR1 and CDR2 (germline): SGHRS, YFSETQ. The J segment lost 4 bases and the V segment lost 7 bases, leaving 3 bases of the junction unmatched. The CDR3 sequence: CASGTSGSPTGELFF. The CDR3 nucleotides read TGCGCCAGCGGGACTAGCGGGAGCCCCACCGGGGAGCTGTTTTTT.

This clone came up once. The chain couples TRBV12-5 to TRBJ2-5, with TRBD1 identical over 10 bases. The J segment lost 5 bases and the V segment lost 7 bases, leaving 10 bases of the junction unmatched. The CDR3 is made up of 15 amino acids. Germline V gene sequence: CDR1 LGHNT, CDR2 FRNRAP. For the CDR3, the DNA is TGTGCTAGTGCTCCTAGCGACAGGGGGCAGGAGACCCAGTACTTC. Translating gives CASAPSDRGQETQYF.

V is TRBV7-6 and J is TRBJ1-4; 7 bases fit TRBD1. The CDR3 runs to 13 residues. Germline values: CDR1 SGHVS, CDR2 FNYEAQ. The J segment lost 7 bases and the V segment lost 1 base, leaving 0 bases of the junction unmatched. The CDR3 reads CASSLGQGEKLFF. In DNA form, the CDR3 reads TGTGCCAGCAGCTTAGGACAGGGTGAAAAACTGTTTTTT.